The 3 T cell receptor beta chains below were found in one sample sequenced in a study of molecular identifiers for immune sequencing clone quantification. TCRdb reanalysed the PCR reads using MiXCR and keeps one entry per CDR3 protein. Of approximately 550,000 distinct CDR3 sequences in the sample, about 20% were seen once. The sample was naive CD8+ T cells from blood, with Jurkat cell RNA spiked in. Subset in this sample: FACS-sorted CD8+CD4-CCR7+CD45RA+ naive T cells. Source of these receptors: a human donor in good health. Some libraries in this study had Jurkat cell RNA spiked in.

The CDR3 region has the DNA TGCGCCAGCAGCCCTTCAGGGGGGGCGGTCGGGGAGCTGTTTTTT. Translating it yields CASSPSGGAVGELFF. The V gene is TRBV4-3, the J gene TRBJ2-2; the D gene could be TRBD1 or TRBD2 (7 bases each). Germline values: CDR1 LGHNA, CDR2 YSLEER. The length of the CDR3 is 15 residues. Trimming shortened V by 4 bases and J by 7 bases, and 16 bases separated the two germline ends.

CDR3 sequence reads: CASSQDQQGWGEQFF. For the CDR3, the DNA is TGCGCCAGCAGCCAAGATCAACAGGGTTGGGGTGAGCAGTTCTTC. The chain couples TRBV4-3 to TRBJ2-1; a possible D gene is TRBD1 (6 bases). The V end was cut by 0 bases, the J end by 9 bases, with 15 bases between. The CDR3 is 15 amino acids. Germline V gene data show CDR1 as LGHNA and CDR2 as YSLEER.

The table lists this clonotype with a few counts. This CDR3 is CASSKGRGWNEQFF. The CDR3 region has the DNA TGTGCCAGCAGCAAAGGTAGGGGTTGGAATGAGCAGTTCTTC. The chain uses TRBV3-1 and TRBJ2-1; a possible D gene is TRBD1 (5 bases). In germline, CDR1 is LGHDT, CDR2 YNNKEL (reference sequence). V was shortened by 5 bases and J by 7 bases, with 15 bases between the two germline ends. There are 14 residues in the CDR3.